The clone carrying this T cell receptor (beta chain) turned up a few times. Its antigen is unknown. This record comes from a study of cytomegalovirus exposure and HLA in healthy donors. CDR1 is MNHEY, CDR2 SVGAGI, per germline. Deletions cut 0 bases from V and 5 bases from J, with 7 bases between. This CDR3 is 13 amino acids long. Study-wide results and limits: Among immune exposure information, only CMV serostatus was available. For TCR beta chains, V- and J-gene trimming was later linked to a missense DCLRE1C variant. Earlier analysis looked at TCR beta V segments, and most were productive about 87% or about 30% of the time. Another analysis was done later, and it associated 16,951 TCR beta sequences with HLA alleles at 0.05 false discovery rate.

PCR involved 60 Vbeta and 13 Jbeta primers. Sequenced by immunoSEQ multiplex PCR; TCRdb stores in-frame clones only, minus some. This sample has 100,000 to 150,000 clones, with around three quarters found just once. Material for sequencing was PBMCs. The clonotype comes from a man younger than 40 in good health and CMV-seronegative. V is TRBV6-5 and J is TRBJ1-2, with no clear D. The CDR3: CASSYSYRYGYTF. The CDR3 region has the DNA TGTGCCAGCAGTTACTCCTACAGATATGGCTACACCTTC.